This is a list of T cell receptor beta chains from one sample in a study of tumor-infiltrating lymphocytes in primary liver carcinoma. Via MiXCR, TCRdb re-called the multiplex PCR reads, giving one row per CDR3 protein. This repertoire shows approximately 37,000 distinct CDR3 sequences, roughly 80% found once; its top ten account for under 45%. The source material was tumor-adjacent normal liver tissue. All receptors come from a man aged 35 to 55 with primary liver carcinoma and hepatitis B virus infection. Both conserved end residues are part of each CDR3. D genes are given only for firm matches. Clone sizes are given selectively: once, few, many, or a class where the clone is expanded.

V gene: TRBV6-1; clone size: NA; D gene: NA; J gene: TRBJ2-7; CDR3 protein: CAGSEGAGGCNVYEQYF; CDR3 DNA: TGTGCCGGCAGTGAAGGGGCCGGCGGGTGTAACGTGTACGAGCAGTACTTC
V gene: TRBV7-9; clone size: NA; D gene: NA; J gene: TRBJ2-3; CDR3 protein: CTSSFGGTQYF; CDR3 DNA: TGTACCAGCAGCTTTGGGGGTACGCAGTATTTT
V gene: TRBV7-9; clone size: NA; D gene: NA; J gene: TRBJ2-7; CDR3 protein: CASSLDPRTSYEQYF; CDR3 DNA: TGTGCCAGCAGCCTGGACCCCCGAACCTCCTACGAACAGTACTTC
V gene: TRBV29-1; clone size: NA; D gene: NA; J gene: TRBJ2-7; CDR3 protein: CSAVTSVTDTPYDQYF; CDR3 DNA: TGCAGCGCCGTGACATCTGTGACCGACACTCCCTACGACCAGTACTTC
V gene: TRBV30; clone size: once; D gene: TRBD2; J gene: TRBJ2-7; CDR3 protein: CTWKGLGGRTPYGQYF; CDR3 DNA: TGTACCTGGAAGGGCCTGGGCGGGAGGACCCCCTACGGGCAGTACTTC
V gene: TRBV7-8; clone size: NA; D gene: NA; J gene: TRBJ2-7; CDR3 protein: CVSSRVTAYEQYF; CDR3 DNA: TGTGTCAGCAGCCGAGTGACAGCTTACGAGCAGTACTTC
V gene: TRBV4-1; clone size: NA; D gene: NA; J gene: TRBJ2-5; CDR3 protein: CVSSRELEETQYF; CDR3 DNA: TGCGTCAGCAGCCGCGAACTGGAAGAGACCCAGTACTTC
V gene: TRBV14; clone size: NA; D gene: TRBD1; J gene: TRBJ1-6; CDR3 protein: CASSHRQGQNSPLHF; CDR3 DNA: TGTGCCAGCAGCCACAGACAGGGGCAGAATTCACCCCTCCACTTT
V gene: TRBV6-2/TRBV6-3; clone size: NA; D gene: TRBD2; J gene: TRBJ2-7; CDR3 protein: CVSTQQGLANYEQYF; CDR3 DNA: TGTGTCAGCACTCAGCAGGGACTAGCGAACTACGAACAGTACTTC
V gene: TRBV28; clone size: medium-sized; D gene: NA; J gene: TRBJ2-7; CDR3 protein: CASSPLADQRVEYF; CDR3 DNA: TGTGCCAGCAGTCCCCTGGCGGACCAGAGAGTCGAGTACTTC